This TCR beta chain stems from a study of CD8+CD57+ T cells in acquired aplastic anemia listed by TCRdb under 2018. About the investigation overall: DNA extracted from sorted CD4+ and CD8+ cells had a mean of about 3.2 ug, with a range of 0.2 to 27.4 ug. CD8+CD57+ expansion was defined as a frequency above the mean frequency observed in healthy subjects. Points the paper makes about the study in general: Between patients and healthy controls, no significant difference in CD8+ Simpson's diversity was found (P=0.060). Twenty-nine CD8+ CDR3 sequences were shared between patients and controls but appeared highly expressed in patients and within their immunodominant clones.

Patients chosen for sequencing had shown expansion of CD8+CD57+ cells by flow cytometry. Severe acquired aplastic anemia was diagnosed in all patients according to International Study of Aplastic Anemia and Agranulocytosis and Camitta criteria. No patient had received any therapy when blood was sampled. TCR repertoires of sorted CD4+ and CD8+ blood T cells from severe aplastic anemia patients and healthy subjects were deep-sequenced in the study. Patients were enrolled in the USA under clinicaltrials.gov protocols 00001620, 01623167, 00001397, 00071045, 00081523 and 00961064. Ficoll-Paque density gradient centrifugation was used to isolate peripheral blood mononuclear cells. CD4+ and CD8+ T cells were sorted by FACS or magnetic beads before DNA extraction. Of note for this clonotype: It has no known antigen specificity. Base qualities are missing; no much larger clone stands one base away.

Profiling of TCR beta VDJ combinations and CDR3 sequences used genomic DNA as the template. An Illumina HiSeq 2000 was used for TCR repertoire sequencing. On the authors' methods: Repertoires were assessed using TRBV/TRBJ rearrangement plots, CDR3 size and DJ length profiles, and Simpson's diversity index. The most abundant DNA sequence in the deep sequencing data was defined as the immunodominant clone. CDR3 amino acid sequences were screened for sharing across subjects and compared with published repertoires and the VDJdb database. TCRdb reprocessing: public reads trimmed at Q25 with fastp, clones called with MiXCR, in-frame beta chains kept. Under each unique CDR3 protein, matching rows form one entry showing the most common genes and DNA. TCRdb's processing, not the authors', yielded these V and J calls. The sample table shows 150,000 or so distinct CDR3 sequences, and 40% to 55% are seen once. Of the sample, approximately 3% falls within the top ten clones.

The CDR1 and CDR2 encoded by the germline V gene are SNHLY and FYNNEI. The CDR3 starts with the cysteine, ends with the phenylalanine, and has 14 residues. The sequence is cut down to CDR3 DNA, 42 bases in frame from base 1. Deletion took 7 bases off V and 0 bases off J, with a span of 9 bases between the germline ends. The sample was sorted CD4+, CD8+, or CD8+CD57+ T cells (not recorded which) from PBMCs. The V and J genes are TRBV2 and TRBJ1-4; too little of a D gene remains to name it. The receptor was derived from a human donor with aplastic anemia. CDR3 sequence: CASKQQPTNEKLFF. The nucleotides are TGTGCCAGCAAGCAGCAACCAACTAATGAAAAACTGTTTTTT.